This TCR beta chain is drawn from a study of T cells in Graves' hyperthyroidism and ophthalmopathy (dated by TCRdb to between 2018 and 2020). With regard to the full study: Peripheral blood samples were taken at the time of initial diagnosis, prior to any treatment. TCR V-J signatures able to tell the groups apart were searched for in a discovery cohort of 95 or so patients, of whom under 45 had Graves' ophthalmopathy and more than 55 had stable Graves' hyperthyroidism. An independent validation cohort of fewer than 20 hyperthyroidism patients and about 15 patients who later progressed to ophthalmopathy tested prospective prediction of ophthalmopathy. The 100 discovery patients were randomly split 7:3 into training and test sets. Thyroid tissue and blood T-cell repertoires from several Graves' hyperthyroidism patients were also compared in the study. Following sampling, methimazole starting at 30 mg daily was given to hyperthyroidism patients, and high-dose intravenous methylprednisolone was given to ophthalmopathy patients. The paper describes TCR Vbeta CDR3 sequencing of fewer than 150 peripheral blood samples, made up of 43 ophthalmopathy patients, 70 to 80 hyperthyroidism patients and roughly 17 progressor patients.

What the work shows at the level of the full study, not this receptor alone: Sample size was not statistically predetermined, and investigators were not blinded to group allocation. In validation, the model predicted progression to ophthalmopathy with approximately 69% sensitivity and over 72% specificity, a median of about 6.7 months before onset. Ophthalmopathy was separated from stable hyperthyroidism by a 13 V-J signature model, with about 88% sensitivity and approximately 81% specificity obtained in cross-validation and 80%/75% obtained in testing. Most expanded thyroid clonotypes (frequency above 0.001) were also found in blood, which suggests that blood repertoires may mirror thyroid immune responses.

Amplification of TCR beta CDR3 regions was carried out from RNA transcripts. The TCR CDR3 was subjected to a first round of RT-PCR using the HTBI primer set and the Qiagen OneStep RT-PCR kit. The libraries were constructed in a second round of multiplex PCR and then size-selected and purified. The libraries were sequenced on an Illumina HiSeq2000 using paired-end 100 bp reads. The study's own analysis went as follows. SOAPnuke was used to process the raw data, with reads discarded if the reads contained adapters or uncalled bases, had a mean Phred below 15, or lacked an exact constant-primer or identifier match. COPE v1.2.5 was used to merge high-quality paired reads, and clonotypes were defined as unique nucleotide sequences. Clonotypes were aligned to IMGT TRBV, TRBD and TRBJ reference segments using MiTCR v1.1. Analysis was restricted to V-J combinations with a frequency above 0.0001, which covered over 98% of repertoires. The TCS score was defined as the ratio of F50 (clonal expansion) to E x V (chaos), calculated using BLOSUM62-based TCRdist between CDR3 peptides within each V-J. Welch's t-statistics and random forest reduced roughly 530 V-J features to 10 to 15, which were used in a naive Bayes classifier (R e1071). TCRdb reprocessed the public reads (quality trimming at Q25 with fastp, clone calling with MiXCR) and kept in-frame beta chains. Every entry covers one CDR3 protein and lists the most common genes and DNA from its rows. TCRdb's processing, not the authors', yielded these V and J calls. The sample has hundreds of thousands of distinct CDR3 sequences on record, 14% of them singletons. The biggest ten clones account for 10% of the sample.

About this clonotype: No antigen is known for it. No clone much larger than this one lies a single base away; base qualities are absent.

Stable Graves' hyperthyroidism was defined as no progression to ophthalmopathy during 18 months of follow-up. Hyperthyroidism patients were newly diagnosed, had a disease duration of under 2 months, and were aged 18 to 65 years. Patients with uncontrolled infections, other autoimmune diseases, pregnancy or lactation were excluded. Clinical symptoms, serum thyroxine and TRAb, thyroid ultrasound, and orbital computed tomography formed the basis for the diagnoses. PBMCs were isolated from 7.5 to 10 ml of fresh peripheral blood by Ficoll-Paque density gradient centrifugation. Trizol reagent was used to extract total RNA, and RNA quality was then checked on an Agilent 2100 Bioanalyzer. Reading the germline V gene (reference sequence) gives CDR1 DFQATT and CDR2 SNEGSKA. Trimming costs V 6 bases and J 1 base, and their ends lie 12 bases apart. The CDR3 runs 13 residues from the cysteine to the phenylalanine. This entry keeps only the CDR3 DNA: 39 bases, framed from base 1.

Sample: blood. The rearranged chain carries TRBV20-1 and TRBJ2-5; a tentative D match to TRBD2 spans 6 bases. The sequence derives from a woman younger than 35 with Graves' hyperthyroidism. Here the CDR3 is given as CSALAVPQETQYF. The bases are TGCAGTGCCTTAGCGGTCCCCCAAGAGACCCAGTACTTC.